These T cell receptor beta chains were read from a single sample in a study of metastatic and nonmetastatic thyroid tumors. TCRdb re-called the PCR reads through MiXCR. Of about 20,000 clones detected, roughly 24% appear once; the ten largest clones hold 5% to 7.5%. The sequenced sample consisted of tumor tissue. These receptor sequences come from a female donor with papillary thyroid cancer or a benign thyroid nodule (not recorded which). Some clones in this sample may be carry-over from other donors' samples. The CDR3 runs from the conserved cysteine through the conserved F or W. A D gene is named only where the DNA matches it firmly. Size values are once, few and many counts, or a class for expanded clones, and some rows have none.

14	TRBV6-1	.	TRBJ1-4	many	TGTGCCAGCAGTGAATACTGGGAGTCTGAAAAACTGTTTTTT	CASSEYWESEKLFF
14	TRBV2	.	TRBJ1-2	few	TGTGCCAGCAGTCCCCCAGGGGATTGTTATGGCTACACCTTC	CASSPPGDCYGYTF
14	TRBV5-1	.	TRBJ1-2	few	TGCGCCAGCAGCTACCAACAGGGCGGCTATGGCTACACCTTC	CASSYQQGGYGYTF
15	TRBV7-9	TRBD1	TRBJ2-1	many	TGTGCCAGCAGGCCCGGGACAGGGTGGAACAATGAGCAGTTCTTC	CASRPGTGWNNEQFF
14	TRBV2	TRBD1	TRBJ2-5	.	TGTGCCAGCAGTCCGACAGGGCTCGGTGAGACCCAGTACTTC	CASSPTGLGETQYF
17	TRBV28	TRBD1	TRBJ1-3	few	TGTGCCAGCAGTGAATTGATCGGGACAGGGGCTGGAAACACCATATATTTT	CASSELIGTGAGNTIYF
16	TRBV9	TRBD1	TRBJ2-7	.	TGTGCCAGCAGCCCATCCTCCGGGACAGGCGACTACGAGCAGTACTTC	CASSPSSGTGDYEQYF
16	TRBV11-2	TRBD1	TRBJ2-7	few	TGTGCCAGCAGCTTAGAACGGGACAGGGGAAACTACGAGCAGTACTTC	CASSLERDRGNYEQYF
15	TRBV2	.	TRBJ2-1	many	TGTGCCAGCAGTGAAGGGCTCCGGGGCTTAAATGAGCAGTTCTTC	CASSEGLRGLNEQFF
16	TRBV6-1	.	TRBJ2-6	few	TGTGCCAGCAGGAGGAAAGGGAGGACTGGGGCCAACGTCCTGACTTTC	CASRRKGRTGANVLTF
14	TRBV5-1	TRBD1	TRBJ1-2	.	TGCGCCAGCATCTCGGACAGGGTAAGGGATGGCTACACCTTC	CASISDRVRDGYTF
17	TRBV28	.	TRBJ2-4	many	TGTGCCAGCAGCGGAATACTCCACTACCTAGCCAAAAACATTCAGTACTTC	CASSGILHYLAKNIQYF
17	TRBV28	.	TRBJ2-6	.	TGTGCCGGCAGTGGGCAGAGGCAGAGCTCTTGGGCCAACGTCCTGACTTTC	CAGSGQRQSSWANVLTF
15	TRBV5-4	TRBD1	TRBJ2-5	many	TGTGCCAGCAGCTTGCGTGGCAGGGGGCGAGAGACCCAGTACTTC	CASSLRGRGRETQYF
15	TRBV7-8	TRBD1	TRBJ1-5	.	TGTGCCAGCAGCTTATCCGGACAGGTGGGACAGCCCCAGCATTTT	CASSLSGQVGQPQHF
13	TRBV6-1	.	TRBJ2-7	.	TGTGTCAGAACCCACCTAATCACCTACGAGAAGTACTTC	CVRTHLITYEKYF
13	TRBV7-6	.	TRBJ2-7	.	TGTGCCAGCAGCTTAGCGGTATATGGCGAGCAGTACTTC	CASSLAVYGEQYF
14	TRBV5-1	.	TRBJ2-3	many	TGCGCCAGCAGCTTGAACGCGGTCACAGATACGCAGTATTTT	CASSLNAVTDTQYF
12	TRBV3-1	TRBD1	TRBJ2-3	.	TGTGCCAGTACTGGACAGGGGTATTCGCAGTATTTT	CASTGQGYSQYF
14	TRBV29-1	.	TRBJ1-2	many	TGCAGCGTTGAAGATCGGGGCGGAAAGTATGGCTACACCTTC	CSVEDRGGKYGYTF
14	TRBV5-4	.	TRBJ2-7	many	TGTGCCAGCAGCTTGCGAGGAGGCTCGTACGAGCAGTACTTC	CASSLRGGSYEQYF
14	TRBV6-2/TRBV6-3	TRBD2	TRBJ2-7	.	TGTGCCAGCAATATAGCGGGAGGGTCCGGTGAGCAGTACTTC	CASNIAGGSGEQYF
17	TRBV11-2	.	TRBJ1-5	.	TGTGCCAGCAGCTCGGGACATGGGGCCGCTATCAATCAGCCCCAGCATTTT	CASSSGHGAAINQPQHF
15	TRBV28	.	TRBJ2-3	once	TGTGCCAGCAGTTTATGGAAAGGAAGCACAGATACGCAGTATTTT	CASSLWKGSTDTQYF
15	TRBV14	TRBD2	TRBJ2-3	many	TGTGCCAGCAGCCAGGTGGGACTACACACAGATACGCAGTATTTT	CASSQVGLHTDTQYF
19	TRBV6-5	.	TRBJ1-6	many	TGTGCCAGCAGTCCAAAACGGACCATCGGGAGCTCCTATAATTCACCCCTCCACTTT	CASSPKRTIGSSYNSPLHF
11	TRBV6-4	.	TRBJ1-2	.	TGTGCCAGCATGGACAGTTATGTCTACACCTTC	CASMDSYVYTF
16	TRBV28	.	TRBJ2-5	medium-sized	TGTGCCAGCAGTTTGCACACCCGTGCCTCCGAGGAGACCCAGTACTTC	CASSLHTRASEETQYF
11	TRBV30	TRBD1	TRBJ1-2	few	TGTGCTGAGACAGGGGGGGATGGCTACACCTTC	CAETGGDGYTF
14	TRBV19	TRBD1	TRBJ1-1	.	TGTGCCAGTAGTATAGGACAGGGGGCCGCTGAAGCTTTCTTT	CASSIGQGAAEAFF
12	TRBV27	.	TRBJ2-7	few	TGTGCCAGCAGTTCGCGGACCTACGAGCAGTACTTC	CASSSRTYEQYF
17	TRBV6-6	TRBD2	TRBJ2-3	few	TGTGCCAGCAGTTACATCGAAAAAGCGGGGACGAGGGATACGCAGTATTTT	CASSYIEKAGTRDTQYF
12	TRBV5-5	.	TRBJ2-2	.	TGTGCCAGCAGCCCCTACGGCGGGGAGCTGTTTTTT	CASSPYGGELFF
14	TRBV2	.	TRBJ2-7	few	TGTGCCAGCAGTGTGAGCCACCATTCCTACCAGCAGTACTTC	CASSVSHHSYQQYF
14	TRBV6-2/TRBV6-3	.	TRBJ2-3	many	TGTGCCAGCAGTTACTCTGAAGTCGCAGATACGCAGTATTTT	CASSYSEVADTQYF
13	TRBV5-5	.	TRBJ1-2	many	TGTGCCAGCAGCCCCGGGACGGTGGATAGCTACACCTTC	CASSPGTVDSYTF
16	TRBV6-4	TRBD2	TRBJ2-7	.	TGTGCCAGCGAGACTAGCGAGACTATCGGCTCCTACGAGCAGTACTTC	CASETSETIGSYEQYF
12	TRBV19	.	TRBJ2-3	many	TGTGCCACCCTTAGCTACACAGATACGCAGTATTTT	CATLSYTDTQYF
13	TRBV20-1	TRBD1	TRBJ2-7	.	TGCAGTGCTAGGGACACAGGGGCCTACGAGCAGTACTTC	CSARDTGAYEQYF
15	TRBV2	.	TRBJ1-5	many	TGTGCCAGCAGGCCCCAGGGAGACAGCAATCAGCCCCAGCATTTT	CASRPQGDSNQPQHF